The source of this T cell receptor beta chain is a study of blood T cell repertoires in COVID-19. Background on the study: Samples taken during acute and convalescent COVID-19 were collected in the United States, Italy and Spain. T cells, B-cell-depleted T cells, or PBMCs provided the cDNA or gDNA that served as material.

As processed by the authors: It was from reference gene primer amplification that nucleated cell counts were estimated. Sequencing was performed with immunoSEQ multiplex PCR; in TCRdb, only in-frame clones are kept and a portion is missing. That table is the source of V, J and clone size, and D and trimming were worked out from the DNA. The sample contains 150,000 to 180,000 clones, approximately 86% of which appear only once. This CDR3 comprises 15 residues. CDR1 and CDR2 (germline): LGHNT, FRNRAP. Trimming cost V 6 bases and J 1 base, with 14 bases left between them. During active infection, Seattle patients enrolled and were then monitored through disease.

This TCR was recovered from a man aged 55-75 years with COVID-19, enrolled during active disease. This chain links TRBV12-5 with TRBJ2-3; D is perhaps TRBD2 (6 bases). Sequencing used peripheral blood. The CDR3 is CASGFTGEGTDTQYF. Written as DNA, the CDR3 is TGTGCTAGTGGCTTCACCGGGGAGGGCACAGATACGCAGTATTTT.